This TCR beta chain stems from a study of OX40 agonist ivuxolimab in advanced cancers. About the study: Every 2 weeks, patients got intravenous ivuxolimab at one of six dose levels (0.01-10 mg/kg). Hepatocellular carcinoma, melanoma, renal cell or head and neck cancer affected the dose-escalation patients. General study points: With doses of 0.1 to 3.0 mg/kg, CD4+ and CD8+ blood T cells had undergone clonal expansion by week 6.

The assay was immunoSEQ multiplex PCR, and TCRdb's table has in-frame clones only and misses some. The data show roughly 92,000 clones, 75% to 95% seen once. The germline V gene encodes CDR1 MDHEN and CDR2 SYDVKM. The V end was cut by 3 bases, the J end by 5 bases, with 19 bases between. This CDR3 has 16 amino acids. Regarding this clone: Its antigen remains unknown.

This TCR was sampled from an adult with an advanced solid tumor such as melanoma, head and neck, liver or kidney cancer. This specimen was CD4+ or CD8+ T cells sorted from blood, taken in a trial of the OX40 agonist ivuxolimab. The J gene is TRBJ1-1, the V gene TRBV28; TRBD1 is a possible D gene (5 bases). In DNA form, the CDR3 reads TGTGCCAGCAGTTTGGGCGGTCCCGGGGGGGGGACTGAAGCTTTCTTT. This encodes CASSLGGPGGGTEAFF.